Here is one TCR beta chain with its context. Its antigen is as yet unknown. This entry is derived from a study of cytotoxic CD8 clonotypes in ibrutinib-treated CLL. V was cut by 2 bases and J by 0 bases, with 10 bases left in between. Germline V CDR1 and CDR2: MNHNY, SVGAGI (reference sequence). The CDR3 has 16 residues. General study points: Clonality, elevated at ibrutinib response, dropped back toward baseline at progression.

About 2 micrograms of genomic DNA came from cryopreserved PBMCs for TCR beta libraries. Data came from immunoSEQ multiplex PCR; TCRdb stores just in-frame clones and leaves some out. The sample lists under 200,000 clones; 81% were seen once. Here the sequenced sample was PBMCs, taken after 12 months of ibrutinib treatment. The chain is built from TRBV6-6 and TRBJ1-4, with D tentatively TRBD1 (5 bases). The source of this sequence is a human donor with chronic lymphocytic leukemia. Here the CDR3 reads CASSYPRQSTNEKLFF. As DNA, the CDR3 is TGTGCCAGCAGTTACCCAAGACAGTCAACTAATGAAAAACTGTTTTTT.